This T cell receptor beta chain is drawn from a study of T cell responses to AZD1222 COVID-19 vaccine. Findings and limits, study-wide: The study identified only six AZD1222 recipients as seropositive at baseline. Clonal diversity was possibly underestimated, and white British individuals and females predominated among donors.

From germline, CDR1 is GTSNPN and CDR2 SVGIG (reference sequence). V was shortened by 6 bases and J by 4 bases, with 12 bases between the two germline ends. The CDR3 spans 13 residues. Data came from immunoSEQ multiplex PCR; TCRdb stores just in-frame clones and leaves some out. The data contain about 78,000 clones, roughly nine tenths of them singletons. As to this clone: Its antigen remains unknown.

This chain joins TRBV30 and TRBJ1-4; D uncertain. The specimen comprised peripheral blood, sampled 28 days after the second AZD1222 dose. The receptor was derived from an adult who received the AZD1222 COVID-19 vaccine. CDR3 protein: CACNLEGNEKLFF. DNA for the CDR3: TGTGCCTGCAACTTGGAGGGTAATGAAAAACTGTTTTTT.